Listed below are T cell receptor beta chains from one sample, sequenced in a study of OX40 agonist ivuxolimab in advanced cancers. TCRdb's copy holds only in-frame clones and misses some; the assay was immunoSEQ multiplex PCR. The sample holds approximately 63,000 clones, approximately 90% seen once. The material was CD4+ or CD8+ T cells sorted from blood, obtained in a trial of the OX40 agonist ivuxolimab. These receptors came from an adult with an advanced solid tumor such as melanoma, head and neck, liver or kidney cancer. CDR3s include the opening cysteine and the closing phenylalanine or tryptophan. Each record gives: V gene, clone size, D gene, J gene, CDR3 DNA, CDR3 protein. The D gene is left open where the match is weak. Some rows mark clone size as missing; the rest say once, few, many or name a class of expanded clone.

v_gene: TRBV19
abundance: NA
d_gene: NA
j_gene: TRBJ2-7
CDR3nt: TGTGCCAGTAGTGGCAAACCGGGACCATCCTCCTACGAGCAGTACTTC
CDR3aa: CASSGKPGPSSYEQYF

v_gene: TRBV7-9
abundance: NA
d_gene: TRBD1
j_gene: TRBJ1-1
CDR3nt: TGTGCCAGCAGCTTAGCAGGGGGCGTCACTGAAGCTTTCTTT
CDR3aa: CASSLAGGVTEAFF

v_gene: TRBV19
abundance: NA
d_gene: NA
j_gene: TRBJ1-2
CDR3nt: TGTGCCAGTGACGACTGGGGCCGAACCTATGGCTACACCTTC
CDR3aa: CASDDWGRTYGYTF

v_gene: TRBV5-1
abundance: NA
d_gene: NA
j_gene: TRBJ2-5
CDR3nt: TGCGCCAGCAGCCTCCGAGGGGACCAAGAGACCCAGTACTTC
CDR3aa: CASSLRGDQETQYF

v_gene: TRBV2
abundance: once
d_gene: TRBD1
j_gene: TRBJ2-7
CDR3nt: TGTGCCAGCATCAGGGACAGGTCGGACGAGCAGTACTTC
CDR3aa: CASIRDRSDEQYF

v_gene: TRBV6-1
abundance: NA
d_gene: NA
j_gene: TRBJ1-1
CDR3nt: TGTGCCAGCAGTAGCAGGGGTGACACTGAAGCTTTCTTT
CDR3aa: CASSSRGDTEAFF

v_gene: TRBV6-6
abundance: NA
d_gene: NA
j_gene: TRBJ1-2
CDR3nt: TGTGCCAGCAGTTACTCAGACAGGTCCTATGGCTACACCTTC
CDR3aa: CASSYSDRSYGYTF

v_gene: TRBV7-3
abundance: once
d_gene: TRBD2
j_gene: TRBJ2-1
CDR3nt: TGTGCCAGCAGCTTAGGGACTAGCGGGAGTGGGGATGAGCAGTTCTTC
CDR3aa: CASSLGTSGSGDEQFF

v_gene: TRBV6-1
abundance: NA
d_gene: TRBD1
j_gene: TRBJ2-7
CDR3nt: TGTGCCAGCAGTGTTACAGGGGTAATCTACGAGCAGTACTTC
CDR3aa: CASSVTGVIYEQYF

v_gene: TRBV7-3
abundance: NA
d_gene: NA
j_gene: TRBJ1-4
CDR3nt: TGTGCCAGCAGCATGGCCCATAATGAAAAACTGTTTTTT
CDR3aa: CASSMAHNEKLFF

v_gene: TRBV2
abundance: medium-sized
d_gene: NA
j_gene: TRBJ1-2
CDR3nt: TGTGCCAGCAGTGAATTGGGGAACTATGGCTACACCTTC
CDR3aa: CASSELGNYGYTF

v_gene: TRBV5-4
abundance: NA
d_gene: NA
j_gene: TRBJ1-1
CDR3nt: TGTGCCAGCAGCCTAGACAGGTCGAACACTGAAGCTTTCTTT
CDR3aa: CASSLDRSNTEAFF

v_gene: TRBV5-1
abundance: NA
d_gene: TRBD1
j_gene: TRBJ1-2
CDR3nt: TGCGCCAGCAGCTTAGGACAGGGAGGCTATGGCTACACCTTC
CDR3aa: CASSLGQGGYGYTF

v_gene: TRBV2
abundance: NA
d_gene: TRBD2
j_gene: TRBJ2-7
CDR3nt: TGTGCCAGCAGGCGGGGGATAAAGCAGTACTTC
CDR3aa: CASRRGIKQYF

v_gene: TRBV19
abundance: NA
d_gene: TRBD1
j_gene: TRBJ1-4
CDR3nt: TGTGCCAGTAGTAGGGGACAGTCCCTAGGTGGAAAACTGTTTTTT
CDR3aa: CASSRGQSLGGKLFF

v_gene: TRBV5-5
abundance: NA
d_gene: NA
j_gene: TRBJ1-5
CDR3nt: TGTGCCAGCAGCCAATTTGGGGGATTTAGCAATCAGCCCCAGCATTTT
CDR3aa: CASSQFGGFSNQPQHF

v_gene: TRBV4-1
abundance: once
d_gene: TRBD1
j_gene: TRBJ1-2
CDR3nt: TGCGCCAGCAGCCGCAGTCCGACAGGGGACGGAATATATGGCTACACCTTC
CDR3aa: CASSRSPTGDGIYGYTF

v_gene: TRBV19
abundance: NA
d_gene: TRBD2
j_gene: TRBJ2-1
CDR3nt: TGTGCCAGTAGTATAGGGACTAGCGGGCTCTACAATGAGCAGTTCTTC
CDR3aa: CASSIGTSGLYNEQFF

v_gene: TRBV7-9
abundance: NA
d_gene: TRBD2
j_gene: TRBJ2-5
CDR3nt: TGTGCCAGCAGCGCCAGCGGGGGAGAGACCCAGTACTTC
CDR3aa: CASSASGGETQYF

v_gene: TRBV28
abundance: NA
d_gene: TRBD2
j_gene: TRBJ2-1
CDR3nt: TGTGCCAGCAGCTTTCCTAGCGGGGATGAGCAGTTCTTC
CDR3aa: CASSFPSGDEQFF

v_gene: TRBV29-1
abundance: NA
d_gene: NA
j_gene: TRBJ2-7
CDR3nt: TGCAGCGTTGCGGACTTTACCTACGAGCAGTACTTC
CDR3aa: CSVADFTYEQYF

v_gene: TRBV6-1
abundance: NA
d_gene: NA
j_gene: TRBJ1-4
CDR3nt: TGTGCCAGCAGTGAAGGGTTCGGAGGGGGGGAAAAACTGTTTTTT
CDR3aa: CASSEGFGGGEKLFF

v_gene: TRBV2
abundance: NA
d_gene: NA
j_gene: TRBJ1-1
CDR3nt: TGTGCCAGCAGTGAAGCAGCGGGAGACACTGAAGCTTTCTTT
CDR3aa: CASSEAAGDTEAFF

v_gene: TRBV7-3
abundance: NA
d_gene: TRBD2
j_gene: TRBJ2-2
CDR3nt: TGTGCCAGCAGCAAAGGACTAGCGCCTACCGGGGAGCTGTTTTTT
CDR3aa: CASSKGLAPTGELFF

v_gene: TRBV7-7
abundance: few
d_gene: TRBD2
j_gene: TRBJ2-3
CDR3nt: TGTGCTAGCAGCAGTAGCGGGAACACAGATACGCAGTATTTT
CDR3aa: CASSSSGNTDTQYF

v_gene: TRBV5-5
abundance: few
d_gene: TRBD2
j_gene: TRBJ2-2
CDR3nt: TGTGCCAGCAGCTCGCCGGGACTAGCGGAAACCTCCACCGGGGAGCTGTTTTTT
CDR3aa: CASSSPGLAETSTGELFF

v_gene: TRBV11-2
abundance: NA
d_gene: NA
j_gene: TRBJ2-1
CDR3nt: TGTGCCAGCAGCTTAGGAGGGCACTCCTACAATGAGCAGTTCTTC
CDR3aa: CASSLGGHSYNEQFF

v_gene: TRBV5-4
abundance: NA
d_gene: NA
j_gene: TRBJ2-7
CDR3nt: TGTGCCAGCAGCTTGGCCGGGCGCGAGCAGTACTTC
CDR3aa: CASSLAGREQYF

v_gene: TRBV27
abundance: NA
d_gene: NA
j_gene: TRBJ1-1
CDR3nt: TGTGCCAGCAGTCGAATTACAGGGAGCACTGAAGCTTTCTTT
CDR3aa: CASSRITGSTEAFF

v_gene: TRBV28
abundance: NA
d_gene: TRBD2
j_gene: TRBJ2-3
CDR3nt: TGTGCCAGCAGTCTCTTAGCGGGGACAGATACGCAGTATTTT
CDR3aa: CASSLLAGTDTQYF

v_gene: TRBV29-1
abundance: once
d_gene: NA
j_gene: TRBJ1-2
CDR3nt: TGCAGCGTTGAAACCAGGGGAGGACATGGCTACACCTTC
CDR3aa: CSVETRGGHGYTF

v_gene: TRBV7-9
abundance: NA
d_gene: NA
j_gene: TRBJ1-3
CDR3nt: TGTGCCAGCAGCGATGGGGGAAGGACATCGGCTGGAAACACCATATATTTT
CDR3aa: CASSDGGRTSAGNTIYF

v_gene: TRBV18
abundance: NA
d_gene: NA
j_gene: TRBJ2-2
CDR3nt: TGTGCCAGCTCATTCGACGGGAACACCGGGGAGCTGTTTTTT
CDR3aa: CASSFDGNTGELFF

v_gene: TRBV29-1
abundance: NA
d_gene: TRBD1
j_gene: TRBJ1-1
CDR3nt: TGCAGCGTTACCTTCGGGACAGGTGAAGCTTTCTTT
CDR3aa: CSVTFGTGEAFF

v_gene: TRBV28
abundance: NA
d_gene: NA
j_gene: TRBJ1-3
CDR3nt: TGTGCCAGCAGTTTAAACTTAAACTCTGGAAACACCATATATTTT
CDR3aa: CASSLNLNSGNTIYF

v_gene: TRBV14
abundance: NA
d_gene: TRBD2
j_gene: TRBJ2-3
CDR3nt: TGTGCCAGCAGCCTGGCCCTAGCGGGAGCAGATACGCAGTATTTT
CDR3aa: CASSLALAGADTQYF

v_gene: TRBV5-1
abundance: NA
d_gene: TRBD1
j_gene: TRBJ2-5
CDR3nt: TGCGCCAGCAGCCAGACAGGGGGTTGGCAAGAGACCCAGTACTTC
CDR3aa: CASSQTGGWQETQYF

v_gene: TRBV21-1
abundance: NA
d_gene: NA
j_gene: TRBJ2-3
CDR3nt: TGTGCCAGCAGCAAGCCTCCCAGGCGGGAGGGCACAGATACGCAGTATTTT
CDR3aa: CASSKPPRREGTDTQYF

v_gene: TRBV30
abundance: NA
d_gene: NA
j_gene: TRBJ2-5
CDR3nt: TGTGCCTGGAGTGGGCCCTTTCCGGGACTTGGCCAAGAGACCCAGTACTTC
CDR3aa: CAWSGPFPGLGQETQYF

v_gene: TRBV29-1
abundance: few
d_gene: NA
j_gene: TRBJ2-7
CDR3nt: TGCAGCGTTGGGTCCTACGAGCAGTACTTC
CDR3aa: CSVGSYEQYF

v_gene: TRBV19
abundance: NA
d_gene: NA
j_gene: TRBJ1-1
CDR3nt: TGTGCCAGTAGTATCATCCGGGCCGGGGACACTGAAGCTTTCTTT
CDR3aa: CASSIIRAGDTEAFF

v_gene: TRBV12-5
abundance: NA
d_gene: TRBD1
j_gene: TRBJ2-3
CDR3nt: TGTGCTAGTGGCTTACCGGGACAGGGCTTTCGTAACATAGATACGCAGTATTTT
CDR3aa: CASGLPGQGFRNIDTQYF

v_gene: TRBV28
abundance: NA
d_gene: NA
j_gene: TRBJ2-7
CDR3nt: TGTGCCAGCAGTTTAGGTTCAATGGCTAGAACGTACTTC
CDR3aa: CASSLGSMARTYF

v_gene: TRBV28
abundance: NA
d_gene: TRBD2
j_gene: TRBJ2-1
CDR3nt: TGTGCCAGTCAACCGGGACTAGCGGGGGTTTCCTCACGTGGTGAGCAGTTCTTC
CDR3aa: CASQPGLAGVSSRGEQFF

v_gene: TRBV19
abundance: few
d_gene: NA
j_gene: TRBJ1-3
CDR3nt: TGTGCCAGTAGGGGCAGTGCTGGAAACACCATATATTTT
CDR3aa: CASRGSAGNTIYF

v_gene: TRBV6-1
abundance: NA
d_gene: NA
j_gene: TRBJ2-7
CDR3nt: TGTGCCAGCAGTGTAGGGCTTGGGTACACCTACGAGCAGTACTTC
CDR3aa: CASSVGLGYTYEQYF

v_gene: TRBV5-1
abundance: NA
d_gene: NA
j_gene: TRBJ2-3
CDR3nt: TGCGCCAGCAGCTTGGCTGACTCAGCCGGCACAGATACGCAGTATTTT
CDR3aa: CASSLADSAGTDTQYF